A single sample gave rise to the 14 T cell receptor beta chains below, sequenced in a study of blood T cells in healthy people across ages. Through a sample-barcoded 5' primer and a J-beta primer mix, a second PCR was run for 7 to 11 cycles. TCRdb re-called the 5' RACE reads through MiXCR, storing one row per CDR3 protein. The table includes about 1.8 million distinct CDR3 sequences, around 50% detected once. The specimen sequenced was blood. All receptors derive from a woman in her thirties or forties in good health.

There are a few counts of this clonotype. The J gene is TRBJ2-7, the V gene TRBV20-1; possibly TRBD1 for D (6 bases). Germline CDR1 is DFQATT and CDR2 is SNEGSKA (reference sequence). V was cut by 6 bases and J by 4 bases, with 22 bases left in between. The CDR3 totals 15 residues. In nucleotides, the CDR3 is TGCAGTGCCGAGGGGCAGGGGCGCAATGGATACGAGCAGTACTTC. Translation gives CSAEGQGRNGYEQYF.

The chain employs TRBV2 and TRBJ2-1; no clear D gene. The J call is doubtful: the DNA matches TRBJ2-7 better. This CDR3 comprises 14 residues. Germline V CDR1 and CDR2: SNHLY, FYNNEI. CDR3 coding DNA: TGTGCCAGCAGTGAGTCGGCAGATTACAATGAGCAGTACTTC. Its translation: CASSESADYNEQYF.

In regard to this clonotype: This could be a read error, since a much larger clone is one nucleotide away. The chain is built from TRBV20-1 and TRBJ2-5, with D perhaps matching TRBD2 (5 bases). This CDR3 has 12 amino acids. Germline CDR1 reads DFQATT; CDR2 reads SNEGSKA (reference sequence). The DNA of the CDR3 is TGCAGTGCCCTCACTAGTGGAGAGACCCTGTACTTC. Its translation is CSALTSGETLYF.

The sample holds a few counts of this clonotype. The gene calls are TRBV6-2 or TRBV6-3 and TRBJ2-1; D remains ambiguous. CDR1 MNHEY and CDR2 SVGEGT come from the germline V gene. V gave up 0 bases and J gave up 6 bases, with 9 bases separating them. The CDR3 runs 14 residues. The CDR3 region has the DNA TGTGCCAGCAGTTACTCGATTCCGTCCAATGAGCAGTTCTTC. Its protein product is CASSYSIPSNEQFF.

The sample holds many counts of this clonotype. CDR3 region: CASSYSGGEQFF. For the CDR3, the DNA is TGTGCCAGCAGCTATAGCGGGGGCGAGCAGTTCTTC. The chain couples TRBV6-5 to TRBJ2-1; 9 bases align to TRBD2. Per the germline V gene, CDR1 is MNHEY and CDR2 is SVGAGI. This CDR3 contains 12 residues. V trimming: 6 bases; J trimming: 10 bases; junction bases outside the gene matches: 4.

The chain couples TRBV2 to TRBJ2-7; TRBD2 might be the D (6 bases). The germline V gene has CDR1 SNHLY and CDR2 FYNNEI. This CDR3 spans 13 amino acids. V lost 9 bases and J 5 bases, leaving 17 bases between the germline ends. CDR3 DNA sequence: TGTGCCAGGAAGACTAGTCTCGGCGACGAGCAGTACTTC. This codes for CARKTSLGDEQYF.

The chain has TRBV27 and TRBJ2-7; a weak D match, TRBD1 (6 bases). Germline lookup yields CDR1 MNHEY and CDR2 SMNVEV (reference sequence). The CDR3 covers 14 residues. With 5 bases removed from V and 2 bases from J, the gap between germline ends came to 13 bases. The CDR3 region is CASSVSRTAYEQYF. The DNA for the CDR3 is TGTGCCAGCAGTGTGAGCCGGACAGCCTACGAGCAGTACTTC.

This rearrangement joins TRBV4-1 to TRBJ2-7; 7 nucleotides line up with TRBD1. Germline V gives CDR1 MGHRA, CDR2 YSYEKL. This CDR3 has 16 amino acids. The V gene end was trimmed by 4 bases and the J gene end by 0 bases; junction bases not matched to a gene: 9. The CDR3, as DNA: TGCGCCAGCAGCCCAATTGGACAGGCGAGCTCCTACGAGCAGTACTTC. It is translated as CASSPIGQASSYEQYF.

This clonotype has a single count. For the CDR3, the DNA is TGCGCCAGCAGGCTTGGGGGCTCGGACACTGAAGCTTTCTTT. It codes for CASRLGGSDTEAFF. The chain links TRBV5-1 to TRBJ1-1; tentatively, D is TRBD1 (6 bases). V gave up 5 bases and J gave up 3 bases, with 14 bases separating them. This CDR3 has 14 amino acids. Germline loops: CDR1 SGHRS, CDR2 YFSETQ.

The gene calls are TRBV20-1 and TRBJ1-2; 7 bases line up with TRBD1. CDR1 is DFQATT, CDR2 SNEGSKA, per germline (reference sequence). V shed 2 bases, J shed 2 bases, and the junction held 8 bases outside the gene matches. This CDR3 contains 15 residues. CDR3 sequence reads: CSARLWDSRNYGYTF. The CDR3 DNA reads as TGCAGTGCTAGACTTTGGGACAGCCGGAACTATGGCTACACCTTC.

The chain couples TRBV20-1 to TRBJ2-4; D remains unclear. This CDR3 is built from 12 residues. From germline, CDR1 is DFQATT and CDR2 SNEGSKA (reference sequence). Between the trimmed V and J ends, which lost 7 bases and 13 bases, there was a span of 20 bases. CDR3 sequence (DNA): TGCAGTGTAGGCCCCAGGAAGATTGAGCAGTACTTC. This sequence encodes CSVGPRKIEQYF.

This clonotype was seen more than once but under ten times. V gene TRBV25-1 combines with J gene TRBJ2-3; the D gene is possibly TRBD1 (6 bases). CDR1 and CDR2 (germline): MGHDK, SYGVNS. The CDR3 loop spans 13 amino acids. Trimming removed 7 bases from V and 1 base from J, with 9 bases in between. The CDR3 here is CASMGAGTDTQYF. The CDR3 DNA sequence: TGTGCCAGCATGGGGGCGGGCACAGATACGCAGTATTTT. The variable domain in full, with the rest retrieved from reference TRBV25-1 and TRBJ2-3, is EADIYQTPRYLVIGTGKKITLECSQTMGHDKMYWYQQDPGMELHLIHYSYGVNSTEKGDLSSESTVSRIRTEHFPLTLESARPSHTSQYLCASMGAGTDTQYFGPGTRLTVL.

The table lists this clonotype with a count of one. This rearrangement joins TRBV20-1 to TRBJ1-5; no definite D call. Germline V gives CDR1 DFQATT, CDR2 SNEGSKA (reference sequence). Trimming removed 3 bases from V and 3 bases from J, with 9 bases in between. CDR3 length equals 13 residues. The CDR3 reads CSASSQVNQPQHF. The CDR3 nucleotides read TGCAGTGCTAGTAGTCAGGTCAATCAGCCCCAGCATTTT.

The V call is TRBV28, the J call TRBJ1-6; perhaps TRBD1 as D (5 bases). The germline V gene has CDR1 MDHEN and CDR2 SYDVKM. V lost 7 bases and J lost 9, with 10 bases in between. The CDR3 is 12 residues long. The CDR3 DNA is TGTGCCAGCACTCTTGGGACTTCACCCCTCCACTTT. It yields the protein CASTLGTSPLHF.